The 23 T cell receptor beta chains in this list originate from one sample, sequenced in a study of identical twins. One entry per CDR3 protein, called by TCRdb with MiXCR from the 5' RACE reads. The sample includes approximately 890,000 distinct CDR3 sequences, roughly an eighth of them seen just once. The data also belong to a second study, concerning yellow fever vaccine responses in identical twins.

Material for sequencing was PBMCs. The receptors originated from a woman aged 18-29 years in good health.

The CDR3 sequence is CASRPWGKGLAGGWGYF. CDR3 DNA: TGTGCCAGCAGGCCTTGGGGAAAGGGACTAGCGGGAGGTTGGGGGTACTTC. This rearrangement joins TRBV7-2 to TRBJ2-7, with 15 bases lining up with TRBD2. The CDR3 is 17 amino acids. V lost 6 bases, J lost 12 bases, and 18 bases stayed unmatched. Germline V gives CDR1 SGHTA, CDR2 FQGNSA.

DNA of the CDR3: TGCAGTGCTAGTCCCGGGGCTGGAAACACCATATATTTT. Amino acid sequence: CSASPGAGNTIYF. The chain couples TRBV20-1 to TRBJ1-3, with D unclear. Trimming cost V 3 bases and J 2 bases, with 8 bases left between them. CDR1 and CDR2 from the germline V gene are DFQATT and SNEGSKA (reference sequence). The CDR3 covers 13 residues.

This clonotype was counted many times. This chain joins TRBV6-1 and TRBJ1-5; a possible D gene is TRBD1 (6 bases). The CDR3 is 15 amino acids. Per the germline V gene, CDR1 is MNHNS and CDR2 is SASEGT. Trimming shortened V by 7 bases and J by 2 bases, and 15 bases separated the two germline ends. This CDR3 is CASTPRGPGNQPQHF. CDR3 bases: TGTGCCAGCACCCCCAGGGGTCCTGGCAATCAGCCCCAGCATTTT.

This clonotype came up a few times. This rearrangement joins TRBV6-1 to TRBJ2-2; 9 nucleotides match TRBD1. Germline assignment: CDR1 MNHNS and CDR2 SASEGT. CDR3 length: 15 amino acids. J lost 4 bases, V lost 8 bases, and 8 bases had no gene match. The CDR3 protein is CASDVGDRVTGELFF. CDR3 bases: TGTGCCAGCGATGTGGGGGACAGGGTCACCGGGGAGCTGTTTTTT.

Many counts were recorded for this clonotype. V and J are TRBV6-1 and TRBJ1-2; D gene ambiguous. Germline-derived CDR1 and CDR2 are MNHNS and SASEGT. The CDR3 contains 10 residues. With 5 bases removed from V and 8 bases from J, the gap between germline ends came to 6 bases. CDR3 residues: CASSRGGYTF. DNA for the CDR3: TGTGCCAGCAGTCGGGGAGGCTACACCTTC.

This clonotype has just a few counts. V and J are TRBV29-1 and TRBJ2-7; D is possibly TRBD2 (6 bases). CDR3 length equals 12 residues. V lost 4 bases to trimming and J lost 4 bases, with 11 bases between them. Germline V gene data show CDR1 as SQVTM and CDR2 as ANQGSEA. CDR3 nucleotides: TGCAGCGTTGTCATGGGGGGATACGAGCAGTACTTC. Its protein is CSVVMGGYEQYF.

This clonotype was observed a few times. The rearrangement links TRBV5-1 to TRBJ2-7, with 8 nucleotides matching TRBD1. Germline V gene data show CDR1 as SGHRS and CDR2 as YFSETQ. This CDR3 contains 17 residues. V lost 0 bases and J lost 7; bases outside the gene matches: 15. The CDR3 spells CASSLALPGQGRQEQYF. DNA of the CDR3: TGCGCCAGCAGCTTGGCCCTTCCAGGACAGGGACGACAGGAGCAGTACTTC.

This clonotype was recorded at least ten times. This chain links TRBV20-1 with TRBJ2-1, with D possibly matching TRBD2 (5 bases). The CDR3 extends over 12 amino acids. Trimming removed 7 bases at V and 3 bases at J, with 10 bases between. Germline values: CDR1 DFQATT, CDR2 SNEGSKA (reference sequence). CDR3 bases: TGCAGTGTTCAGCGGAACTACAATGAGCAGTTCTTC. It specifies CSVQRNYNEQFF.

This chain uses TRBV15 with TRBJ1-2, with 7 bases identical to TRBD1. Trimming removed 5 bases from V and 9 bases from J; junction bases left unmatched: 12. CDR1 is LNHNV and CDR2 is YYDKDF in the germline V gene (reference sequence). The CDR3 loop spans 14 amino acids. CDR3 in DNA: TGTGCCACCAGCTTTTCCGTGACAGGGTCTAGCTACACCTTC. Translation gives CATSFSVTGSSYTF.

The chain joins TRBV11-3 to TRBJ2-3, with D perhaps matching TRBD2 (5 bases). Germline V CDR1 and CDR2: SGHNT, YENEEA. The CDR3 is 16 amino acids. V was pared by 1 base and J by 2 bases, with 13 bases between. The CDR3: CASSLGVGELTDTQYF. CDR3 sequence (DNA): TGTGCCAGCAGCTTAGGGGTCGGGGAGCTCACAGATACGCAGTATTTT.

This clonotype turned up a few times. The CDR3 here is CATHGGWSGNTIYF. The CDR3 DNA follows: TGTGCAACACACGGGGGATGGTCTGGAAACACCATATATTTT. The V call is TRBV10-3, the J call TRBJ1-3, with D possibly being TRBD1 (5 bases). CDR1 and CDR2 from the germline V gene are ENHRY and SYGVKD. This CDR3 is built from 14 residues.

Only a few counts were recorded for this clonotype. The V call is TRBV28, the J call TRBJ2-5; 10 bases match TRBD2. V trimming: 5 bases; J trimming: 3 bases; junction bases outside the gene matches: 6. CDR3 length: 15 amino acids. Germline loops: CDR1 MDHEN, CDR2 SYDVKM. CDR3 protein: CASSEIAGGEETQYF. The CDR3 region has the DNA TGTGCCAGCAGTGAGATAGCGGGGGGAGAAGAGACCCAGTACTTC.

This clonotype has just a few counts. The genes are TRBV11-2 and TRBJ1-2; maybe TRBD1 (5 bases). The germline gives CDR1 SGHAT, CDR2 FQNNGV. V lost 8 bases to trimming and J lost 6 bases, with 19 bases between them. This CDR3 has 14 amino acids. CDR3 DNA: TGTGCCAGCGGAAACGCAGGACAAATTGATGGCTACACCTTC. Its translation: CASGNAGQIDGYTF.

V usage is TRBV4-1 and J usage is TRBJ1-6, with a possible D match to TRBD1 (5 bases). The germline gives CDR1 MGHRA, CDR2 YSYEKL. The V end lost 1 base, the J end lost 7 bases, and 23 bases lay between the germline ends. This CDR3 is 19 amino acids long. The CDR3 reads CASSQVPLGHQKKNSPLHF. The CDR3 nucleotides read TGCGCCAGCAGCCAAGTCCCGTTGGGGCACCAGAAAAAGAATTCACCCCTCCACTTT.

The CDR3 loop is CASSSSRGTFNQPQHF. Here the CDR3 DNA reads TGTGCCAGCAGTTCCAGTAGAGGGACGTTCAATCAGCCCCAGCATTTT. V is TRBV12-3 or TRBV12-4 and J is TRBJ1-5; perhaps TRBD1 as D (5 bases). Trimming cost V 4 bases and J 3 bases, with 16 bases left between them. The CDR3 loop spans 16 amino acids.

This clonotype appeared a few times. The rearrangement uses TRBV5-1 and TRBJ1-6, with D tentatively TRBD1 (6 bases). V was cut by 4 bases and J by 7 bases, with 15 bases left in between. Germline CDR1 is SGHRS and CDR2 is YFSETQ. The CDR3 covers 15 residues. The CDR3 is CASSPVDSKNSPLHF. The CDR3 coding sequence is TGCGCCAGCAGCCCGGTGGACAGCAAGAATTCACCCCTCCACTTT.

This clonotype occurred many times. The V and J genes are TRBV12-3 or TRBV12-4 and TRBJ2-7, with D unresolved. The V end was cut by 0 bases, the J end by 6 bases, with 6 bases between. This CDR3 has 12 residues. The CDR3: CASSLARSEQYV. CDR3 nucleotide sequence: TGTGCCAGCAGTTTAGCGCGGAGCGAGCAGTACGTC.

This clonotype was seen only once. The chain uses TRBV14 and TRBJ2-1, with D uncertain. This CDR3 has 15 amino acids. The V gene lost 3 bases and the J gene lost 7 bases, with 16 bases spanning the gap. Germline V gene data show CDR1 as SGHDN and CDR2 as FVKESK. The CDR3 region is CASSHGSWVMNEQFF. The CDR3, as DNA: TGTGCCAGCAGCCACGGCAGTTGGGTAATGAATGAGCAGTTCTTC.

This chain links TRBV29-1 with TRBJ2-5, with 8 bases identical to TRBD2. With V trimmed by 7 bases and J by 6 bases, 7 bases remained unmatched. This CDR3 has 12 residues. Per the germline V gene, CDR1 is SQVTM and CDR2 is ANQGSEA. DNA for the CDR3: TGCAGCGGAGCGGGGACTAGTCAGACCCAGTACTTC. Protein: CSGAGTSQTQYF.

This clonotype was counted only a few times. The rearrangement joins TRBV6-5 to TRBJ2-2, with TRBD2 identical over 9 bases. Germline V gives CDR1 MNHEY, CDR2 SVGAGI. This CDR3 spans 16 amino acids. J gave up 0 bases and V 4 bases, and 3 bases lay outside the gene matches. The CDR3 here is CASSFLAGSNTGELFF. The CDR3 nucleotides read TGTGCCAGCAGTTTCCTAGCGGGGTCGAACACCGGGGAGCTGTTTTTT.

The chain uses TRBV6-5 and TRBJ2-3, with 9 bases lining up with TRBD1. Germline CDR1 and CDR2: MNHEY and SVGAGI. The V and J ends lost 3 bases and 2 bases, in that order; junction bases with no gene match: 9. This CDR3 has 17 residues. The CDR3 loop reads CASSYPLTGGPTDTQYF. As DNA, the CDR3 is TGTGCCAGCAGTTATCCGCTTACAGGGGGCCCCACAGATACGCAGTATTTT.

This clonotype was seen repeatedly, ten times or more. This chain joins TRBV28 and TRBJ1-4; D may be TRBD1 (6 bases). Between the trimmed V and J ends, which lost 6 bases and 7 bases, there was a span of 18 bases. CDR1 and CDR2 (germline): MDHEN, SYDVKM. This CDR3 spans 15 amino acids. CDR3 sequence: CASSAPGAEREKLFF. DNA of the CDR3: TGTGCCAGCAGCGCCCCGGGGGCTGAGCGTGAAAAACTGTTTTTT.

V is TRBV3-1 and J is TRBJ2-3; D is uncertain. The CDR3 is 15 amino acids. Germline V gene data show CDR1 as LGHDT and CDR2 as YNNKEL (reference sequence). V was shortened by 0 bases and J by 4 bases, with 11 bases between the two germline ends. In DNA form, the CDR3 reads TGTGCCAGCAGCCAAGATAACCCTTTAGCAGATACGCAGTATTTT. Translated: CASSQDNPLADTQYF.